The 10 T cell receptor beta chains below were found in one sample sequenced in a study of T cell clonality in common variable immunodeficiency. TCRdb keeps only in-frame clones here, not all; method: immunoSEQ multiplex PCR. Altogether 25,000 to 40,000 clones were found in the sample, and no singletons occur. Material: peripheral blood mononuclear cells. These receptors were collected from a person between 18 and 75 years old in good health.

This clone was seen repeatedly, ten times or more. Read data end 3 residues before the CDR3 end; the end is taken from the germline J gene. This chain links TRBV10-3 with TRBJ2-7, with TRBD1 matching over 10 bases. The CDR3 sequence is 14 residues long. Germline V CDR1 and CDR2: ENHRY, SYGVKD. Trimming took 5 bases from V and 6 from J; bases not matched to a gene: 7. CDR3 DNA (partial): TGTGCCATCAGTCTTGGACAGGGGGATCGCGAG. Protein product: CAISLGQGDRE. The entire CDR3 protein reads CAISLGQGDREQYF.

This clone appeared many times. From the germline J gene comes the end of the CDR3, since the read stops 3 residues before it. V is TRBV12-3 or TRBV12-4 and J is TRBJ2-1; D perhaps matches TRBD2 (6 bases). This CDR3 region has 16 residues. The V and J ends lost 2 bases and 2 bases respectively, with 13 bases between them. Here the CDR3 reads CASSLPAGLTYNEQFF. The part of the CDR3 DNA that was read is TGTGCCAGCAGTTTACCCGCGGGGCTGACCTACAATGAG.

The table lists this clone with a few counts. Sequencing ends 3 residues short of the CDR3 end; the germline J gene provides the rest. The chain is built from TRBV5-1 and TRBJ2-3, with 8 bases lining up with TRBD2. In germline, CDR1 is SGHRS, CDR2 YFSETQ. There are 19 residues in the CDR3. Trimming removed 4 bases from V and 2 bases from J; junction bases left unmatched: 18. The CDR3 region is CASSPWTAGGHTNTDTQYF. Partial CDR3 DNA: TGCGCCAGCAGCCCATGGACGGCGGGGGGACACACTAACACAGATACG.

This clone was picked up many times. The read comes to an end 3 residues before the CDR3 does, leaving the germline J gene to fill in the end. The gene calls are TRBV29-1 and TRBJ1-1; D remains unclear. The CDR3 extends over 11 amino acids. From germline, CDR1 is SQVTM and CDR2 ANQGSEA. Trimming removed 6 bases at V and 7 bases at J, with 12 bases between. CDR3 protein: CSVTPMVEAFF. The CDR3 DNA, read in part, is TGCAGCGTCACTCCGATGGTTGAA.

This clone was detected ten times or more. The read finishes 3 residues shy of the CDR3 end, and the germline J gene is used to complete it. This chain links TRBV5-6 with TRBJ1-2; TRBD1 is a possible D gene (5 bases). Per germline, CDR1 SGHDT and CDR2 YYEEEE. The CDR3 is made up of 13 amino acids. The CDR3 spells CASSLPQGRSYTF. The sequenced CDR3 bases are TGTGCCAGCAGCTTGCCGCAGGGTAGAAGC.

Many counts were recorded for this clone. CDR3 protein: CSVEGREDEKLFF. The CDR3 bases that were read are TGCAGCGTTGAAGGCAGGGAGGACGAAAAA. This chain joins TRBV29-1 and TRBJ1-4; a weak D match, TRBD1 (5 bases). The DNA ends 3 residues before the CDR3 does, and the rest of the CDR3 is filled in from the germline J gene. V was pared by 1 base and J by 8 bases, with 11 bases between. Per the germline V gene, CDR1 is SQVTM and CDR2 is ANQGSEA. The CDR3 extends over 13 amino acids.

This clone showed up many times. The CDR3 end is not reached by the read, which stops 3 residues before it; the germline J gene fills it in. The rearrangement uses TRBV6-1 and TRBJ1-3; TRBD1 aligns across 8 bases. V lost 2 bases and J lost 3; bases outside the gene matches: 6. Germline V gene data show CDR1 as MNHNS and CDR2 as SASEGT. CDR3 length equals 16 residues. The DNA read from the CDR3 is TGTGCCAGCAGTGAAAGGACAGGGTTGTTTGGAAACACC. Protein product: CASSERTGLFGNT. The whole CDR3 protein is CASSERTGLFGNTIYF.

This clone was seen repeatedly, ten times or more. The missing CDR3 end, 3 residues past where the read stops, is filled in from the germline J gene. The chain recombines TRBV7-9 with TRBJ1-1, with D hard to call. From germline, CDR1 is SEHNR and CDR2 FQNEAQ (reference sequence). This CDR3 contains 12 residues. With 1 base removed from V and 5 bases from J, the gap between germline ends came to 5 bases. CDR3 bases read: TGTGCCAGCAGCTTAGTTAGAACTGAA. It codes for CASSLVRTE. The entire CDR3 reads CASSLVRTEAFF. Supplemented by reference TRBV7-9 and TRBJ1-1, the full variable domain reads DTGVSQNPRHKITKRGQNVTFRCDPISEHNRLYWYRQTLGQGPEFLTYFQNEAQLEKSRLLSDRFSAERPKGSFSTLEIQRTEQGDSAMYLCASSLVRTEAFFGQGTRLTVV.

This clone was recorded many times. The DNA ends 3 residues before the CDR3 does, and the rest of the CDR3 is filled in from the germline J gene. The chain recombines TRBV7-6 with TRBJ1-6; 10 nucleotides align to TRBD1. This CDR3 region has 15 residues. Per the germline V gene, CDR1 is SGHVS and CDR2 is FNYEAQ. After removal of 5 bases from V and 9 bases from J, the junction contained 7 bases not matched to a gene. The CDR3 is CASSGDRGLGSPLHF. The DNA read from the CDR3 is TGTGCCAGCAGCGGAGACAGGGGGCTGGGTTCACCC.

The table lists this clone with many counts. The read halts 3 residues ahead of the CDR3 end, with the missing end drawn from the germline J gene. V usage is TRBV19 and J usage is TRBJ2-6, with 10 bases fitting TRBD1. The CDR3 extends over 16 amino acids. CDR1 and CDR2 (germline): LNHDA, SQIVND (reference sequence). The trim removed 10 bases at V and 3 bases at J, leaving 9 bases unmatched. Here the CDR3 reads CATTPRDRGGANVLTF. The sequenced CDR3 bases are TGTGCCACCACACCCCGGGACAGGGGTGGGGCCAACGTC.